The entry below describes one TCR beta chain. Time point given: peripheral blood 6 weeks after treatment start. Sampling of each patient yielded between 1 and 8 specimens, collected pretreatment and on-treatment. TCRdb keeps only in-frame clones here, not all; method: immunoSEQ multiplex PCR. The table shows tens of thousands of clones, with less than 95% occurring only once. This record comes from a study of PD-L1 blockade in urothelial cancer. Across the study: The authors examined blood 3 weeks (second dose) and 6 weeks after treatment start. The median T cell count in blood samples was 140,000 to 150,000.

The germline gives CDR1 MGHDK, CDR2 SYGVNS. The CDR3 is made up of 16 amino acids. The J segment lost 8 bases and the V segment lost 4 bases, leaving 7 bases of the junction unmatched. Material: PBMCs, obtained around atezolizumab (anti-PD-L1) treatment. This clonotype was obtained from a woman older than 75 with urothelial cancer. This chain connects TRBV25-1 to TRBJ2-1; TRBD2 aligns across 14 bases. This CDR3 reads CASSAGTSGSRDEQFF. The CDR3 DNA reads TGTGCCAGCAGTGCCGGGACTAGCGGGAGTAGAGATGAGCAGTTCTTC. Combining the CDR3 with reference TRBV25-1 and TRBJ2-1 gives the whole variable domain EADIYQTPRYLVIGTGKKITLECSQTMGHDKMYWYQQDPGMELHLIHYSYGVNSTEKGDLSSESTVSRIRTEHFPLTLESARPSHTSQYLCASSAGTSGSRDEQFFGPGTRLTVL.